This T cell receptor beta chain was identified in a study of shared T cell receptors in the human thymus. Profiling relied on immunoSEQ multiplex PCR, and the TCRdb table lists in-frame clones only, not all of them. The data contain roughly 560,000 clones, 78% of them singletons. The germline CDR1 and CDR2 sequences are SGHDT and YYEEEE. The CDR3 extends over 15 amino acids. Between the trimmed V and J ends, which lost 5 bases and 1 base, there was a span of 16 bases. The data were also submitted as part of a second study, on human thymus T cells. That source notes: Samples came from healthy Finnish infants during open corrective cardiac surgery. Resections were taken during corrective heart surgery, and the thymus tissue came from these. Use of V and J genes seemed skewed within the thymic and blood repertoires. Unrelated people showed highly overlapping thymic repertoires, related research reported.

The receptor was derived from a boy younger than two with a congenital heart defect. The J gene is TRBJ2-7, the V gene TRBV5-6; TRBD2 might be the D (6 bases). What was sequenced was thymocytes. The DNA for the CDR3 is TGTGCCAGCAGTCCGCGGGATAGCTGGTCCTACGAGCAGTACTTC. It codes for CASSPRDSWSYEQYF.